This T cell receptor (beta chain) was documented in a study of OX40 agonist ivuxolimab in advanced cancers. Study-wide results and limits: Averaging showed that CD8+ T cells had more expanded clones than CD4+ did. Expansion of clones was among the lowest in partial responders at 0.1-3.0 mg/kg.

Remarks on this clone: Its specificity is not known.

Clones were read by immunoSEQ multiplex PCR, and TCRdb kept only the in-frame ones, dropping some. The sample has 50,000 to 75,000 clones, more than 75% seen once. Germline lookup yields CDR1 LGHNT and CDR2 FRNRAP. The CDR3 spans 16 residues. V lost 0 bases and J 4 bases, leaving 15 bases between the germline ends. V gene TRBV12-5 combines with J gene TRBJ1-1; the D gene is possibly TRBD1 (6 bases). This TCR came from an adult with an advanced solid tumor such as melanoma, head and neck, liver or kidney cancer. The sequencing here drew on CD4+ or CD8+ T cells sorted from blood, taken in a trial of the OX40 agonist ivuxolimab. Here the CDR3 reads CASGLVIQGPITEAFF. The CDR3 DNA sequence: TGTGCTAGTGGTTTGGTAATACAGGGCCCAATCACTGAAGCTTTCTTT. Full variable domain (outside the CDR3, taken from reference TRBV12-5 and TRBJ1-1): DARVTQTPRHKVTEMGQEVTMRCQPILGHNTVFWYRQTMMQGLELLAYFRNRAPLDDSGMPKDRFSAEMPDATLATLKIQPSEPRDSAVYFCASGLVIQGPITEAFFGQGTRLTVV.